The clone carrying this TCR beta chain has more than one count but fewer than ten. Its specificity is unknown. TCRdb's table, derived via immunoSEQ multiplex PCR, lists solely in-frame clones and lacks some. The data show more than 1,500 clones, about 70% seen once. These data belong to a study of Tregs in tolerant kidney transplant recipients. General observations from the study: Few patients were studied, so findings need validation in larger groups. No direct test of biological reproducibility was done here. The most relevant donor-specific Treg TCRbeta repertoire apparently came from expansion with activated donor B cells.

Deletions cut 6 bases from V and 4 bases from J, with 10 bases between. The CDR3 is 13 amino acids. The germline gives CDR1 SNHLY, CDR2 FYNNEI. V gene TRBV2 combines with J gene TRBJ1-5; no clear D gene. The sequenced sample was CD8+ T cells from blood cultured with allogeneic cells. The TCR originated in a human donor in good health. CDR3 in amino acids: CASRSDANQPQHF. CDR3 bases: TGTGCCAGCAGATCGGACGCTAATCAGCCCCAGCATTTT.